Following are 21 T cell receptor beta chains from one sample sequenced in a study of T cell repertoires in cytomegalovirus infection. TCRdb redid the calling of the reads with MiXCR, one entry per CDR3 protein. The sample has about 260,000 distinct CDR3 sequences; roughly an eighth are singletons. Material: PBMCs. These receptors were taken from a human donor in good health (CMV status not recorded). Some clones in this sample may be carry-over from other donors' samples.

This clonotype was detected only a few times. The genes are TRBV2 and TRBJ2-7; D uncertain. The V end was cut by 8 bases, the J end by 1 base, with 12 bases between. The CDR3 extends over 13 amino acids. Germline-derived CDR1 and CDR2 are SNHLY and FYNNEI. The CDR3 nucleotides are TGTGCCAGCGAGCAGGTCCTATCCTACGAGCAGTACTTC. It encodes CASEQVLSYEQYF.

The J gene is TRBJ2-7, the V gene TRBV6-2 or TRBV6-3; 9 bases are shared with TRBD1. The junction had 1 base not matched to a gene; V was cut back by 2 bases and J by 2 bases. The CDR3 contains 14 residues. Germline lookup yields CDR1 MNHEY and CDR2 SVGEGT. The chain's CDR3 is CASSYGQGTYEQYF. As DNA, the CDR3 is TGTGCCAGCAGTTACGGACAGGGGACCTACGAGCAGTACTTC.

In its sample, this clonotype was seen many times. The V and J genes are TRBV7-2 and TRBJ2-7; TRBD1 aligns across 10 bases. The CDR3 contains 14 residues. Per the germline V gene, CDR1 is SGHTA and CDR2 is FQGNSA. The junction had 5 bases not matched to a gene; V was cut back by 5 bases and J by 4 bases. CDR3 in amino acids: CASSVDRGRYEQYF. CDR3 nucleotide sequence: TGTGCCAGCAGCGTTGACAGGGGGCGTTACGAGCAGTACTTC. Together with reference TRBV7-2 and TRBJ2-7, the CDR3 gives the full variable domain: GAGVSQSPSNKVTEKGKDVELRCDPISGHTALYWYRQSLGQGLEFLIYFQGNSAPDKSGLPSDRFSAERTGGSVSTLTIQRTQQEDSAVYLCASSVDRGRYEQYFGPGTRLTVT.

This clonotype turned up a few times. CDR3 sequence: CASSLDQRDWDTQYF. CDR3 coding DNA: TGTGCCAGCAGTTTGGATCAGCGGGATTGGGATACGCAGTATTTT. This chain connects TRBV28 to TRBJ2-3, with 7 bases identical to TRBD2. Germline lookup yields CDR1 MDHEN and CDR2 SYDVKM. Losses at the gene ends were 3 bases for V and 6 bases for J; bases not matched to a gene: 9. The CDR3 spans 15 residues.

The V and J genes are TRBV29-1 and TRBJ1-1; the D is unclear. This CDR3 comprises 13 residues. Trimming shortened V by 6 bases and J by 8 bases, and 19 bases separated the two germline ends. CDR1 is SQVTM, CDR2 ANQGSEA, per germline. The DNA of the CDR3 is TGCAGCGTAATCTTATCAGCTAGGGCAGAAGCTTTCTTT. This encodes CSVILSARAEAFF. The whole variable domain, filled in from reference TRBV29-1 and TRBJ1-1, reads SAVISQKPSRDICQRGTSLTIQCQVDSQVTMMFWYRQQPGQSLTLIATANQGSEATYESGFVIDKFPISRPNLTFSTLTVSNMSPEDSSIYLCSVILSARAEAFFGQGTRLTVV.

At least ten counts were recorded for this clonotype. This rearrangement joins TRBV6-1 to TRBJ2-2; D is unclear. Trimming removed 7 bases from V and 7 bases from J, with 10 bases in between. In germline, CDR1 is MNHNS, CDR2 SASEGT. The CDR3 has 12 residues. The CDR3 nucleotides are TGTGCCAGCACAAGGACCGTCGGGGAGCTGTTTTTT. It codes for CASTRTVGELFF.

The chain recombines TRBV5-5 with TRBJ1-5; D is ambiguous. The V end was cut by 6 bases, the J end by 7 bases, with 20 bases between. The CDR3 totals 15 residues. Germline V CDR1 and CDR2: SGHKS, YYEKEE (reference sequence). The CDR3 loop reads CASMANLHLEQPQHF. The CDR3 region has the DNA TGTGCCAGCATGGCCAATCTGCATTTGGAACAGCCCCAGCATTTT.

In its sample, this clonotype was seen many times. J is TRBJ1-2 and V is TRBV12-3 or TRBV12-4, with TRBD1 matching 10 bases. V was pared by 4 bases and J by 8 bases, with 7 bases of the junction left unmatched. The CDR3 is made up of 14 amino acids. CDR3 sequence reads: CASSYTGTGDGYTF. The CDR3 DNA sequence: TGTGCCAGCAGTTACACCGGGACAGGGGACGGCTACACCTTC.

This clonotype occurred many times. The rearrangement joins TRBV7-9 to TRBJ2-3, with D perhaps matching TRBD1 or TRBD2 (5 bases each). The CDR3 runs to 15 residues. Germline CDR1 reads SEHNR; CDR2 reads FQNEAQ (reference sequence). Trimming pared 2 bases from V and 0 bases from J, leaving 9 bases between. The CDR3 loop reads CASSLLGASTDTQYF. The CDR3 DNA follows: TGTGCCAGCAGCTTACTCGGGGCTAGCACAGATACGCAGTATTTT.

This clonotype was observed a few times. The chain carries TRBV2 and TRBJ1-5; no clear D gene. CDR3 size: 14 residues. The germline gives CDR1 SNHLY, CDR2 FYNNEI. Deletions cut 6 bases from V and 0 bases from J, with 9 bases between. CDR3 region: CASSILLSNQPQHF. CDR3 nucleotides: TGTGCCAGCAGCATATTACTTAGCAATCAGCCCCAGCATTTT.

Written as DNA, the CDR3 is TGTGCCAGCAGTATTAGACAGGGGGCGCCGAGGAATTCACCCCTCCACTTT. It specifies CASSIRQGAPRNSPLHF. The chain is built from TRBV28 and TRBJ1-6, with TRBD1 matching over 10 bases. V lost 5 bases and J lost 7; bases outside the gene matches: 11. The CDR3 is made up of 17 amino acids. CDR1 MDHEN and CDR2 SYDVKM come from the germline V gene.

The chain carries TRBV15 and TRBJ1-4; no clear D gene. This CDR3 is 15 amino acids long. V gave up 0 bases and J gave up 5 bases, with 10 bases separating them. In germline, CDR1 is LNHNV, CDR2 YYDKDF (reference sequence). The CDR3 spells CATSRDLRFNEKLFF. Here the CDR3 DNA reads TGTGCCACCAGCAGAGATTTGCGGTTCAATGAAAAACTGTTTTTT.

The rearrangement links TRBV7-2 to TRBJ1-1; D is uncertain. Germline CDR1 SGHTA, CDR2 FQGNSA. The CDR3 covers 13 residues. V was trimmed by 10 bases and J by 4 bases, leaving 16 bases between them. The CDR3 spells CANSLRVGTEAFF. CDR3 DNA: TGTGCCAACAGTCTAAGGGTAGGCACTGAAGCTTTCTTT.

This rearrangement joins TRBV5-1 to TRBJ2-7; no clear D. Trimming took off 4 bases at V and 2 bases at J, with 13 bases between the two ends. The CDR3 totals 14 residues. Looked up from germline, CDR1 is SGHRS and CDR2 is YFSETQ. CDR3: CASSESTNAYEQYF. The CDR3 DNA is TGCGCCAGCAGCGAGAGCACAAATGCCTACGAGCAGTACTTC. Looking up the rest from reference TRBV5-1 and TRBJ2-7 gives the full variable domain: KAGVTQTPRYLIKTRGQQVTLSCSPISGHRSVSWYQQTPGQGLQFLFEYFSETQRNKGNFPGRFSGRQFSNSRSEMNVSTLELGDSALYLCASSESTNAYEQYFGPGTRLTVT.

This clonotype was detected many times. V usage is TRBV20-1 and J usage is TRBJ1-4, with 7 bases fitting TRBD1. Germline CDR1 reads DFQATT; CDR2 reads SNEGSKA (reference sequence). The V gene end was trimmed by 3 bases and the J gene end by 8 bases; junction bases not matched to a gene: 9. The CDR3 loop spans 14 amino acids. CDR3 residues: CSASEGQDWEKLFF. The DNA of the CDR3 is TGCAGTGCTAGTGAAGGACAGGATTGGGAAAAACTGTTTTTT.

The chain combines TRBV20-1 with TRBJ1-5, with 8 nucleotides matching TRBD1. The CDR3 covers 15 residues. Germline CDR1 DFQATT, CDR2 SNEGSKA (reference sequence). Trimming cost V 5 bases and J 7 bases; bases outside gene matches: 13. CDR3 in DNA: TGCAGTGCTCGTACATTAGGACAGGGAAAACAGCCCCAGCATTTT. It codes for CSARTLGQGKQPQHF.

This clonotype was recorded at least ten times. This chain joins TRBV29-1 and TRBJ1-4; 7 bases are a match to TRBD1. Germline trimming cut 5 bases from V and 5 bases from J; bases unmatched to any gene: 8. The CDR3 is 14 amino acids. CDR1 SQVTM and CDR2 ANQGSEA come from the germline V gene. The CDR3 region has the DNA TGCAGCGTTCGGACAGGCCCCTTCAATGAAAAACTGTTTTTT. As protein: CSVRTGPFNEKLFF.

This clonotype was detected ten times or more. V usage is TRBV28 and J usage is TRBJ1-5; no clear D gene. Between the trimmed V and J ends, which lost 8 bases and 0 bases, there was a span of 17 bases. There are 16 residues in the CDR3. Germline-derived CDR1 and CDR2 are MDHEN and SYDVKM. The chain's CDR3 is CASRGRRIYSNQPQHF. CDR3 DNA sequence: TGTGCCAGCCGAGGACGACGGATATATAGCAATCAGCCCCAGCATTTT.

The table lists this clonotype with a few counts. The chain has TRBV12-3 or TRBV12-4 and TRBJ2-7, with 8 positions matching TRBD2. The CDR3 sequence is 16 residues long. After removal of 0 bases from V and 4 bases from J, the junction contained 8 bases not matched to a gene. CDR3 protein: CASSLAGGLAGYEQYF. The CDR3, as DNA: TGTGCCAGCAGTTTAGCTGGCGGACTAGCTGGTTACGAGCAGTACTTC.

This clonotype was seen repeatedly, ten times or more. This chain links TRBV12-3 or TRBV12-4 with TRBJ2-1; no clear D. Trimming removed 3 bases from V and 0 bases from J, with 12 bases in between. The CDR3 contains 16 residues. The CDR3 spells CASSFRVLSSYNEQFF. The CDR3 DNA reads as TGTGCCAGCAGTTTCCGGGTTCTAAGCTCCTACAATGAGCAGTTCTTC.

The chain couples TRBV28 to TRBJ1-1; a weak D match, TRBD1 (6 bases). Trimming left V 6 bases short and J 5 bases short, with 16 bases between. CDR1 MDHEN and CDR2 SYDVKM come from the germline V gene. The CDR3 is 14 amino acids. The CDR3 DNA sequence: TGTGCCAGCAGGGGGGCTGGGTGGCAGACTGAAGCTTTCTTT. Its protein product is CASRGAGWQTEAFF.